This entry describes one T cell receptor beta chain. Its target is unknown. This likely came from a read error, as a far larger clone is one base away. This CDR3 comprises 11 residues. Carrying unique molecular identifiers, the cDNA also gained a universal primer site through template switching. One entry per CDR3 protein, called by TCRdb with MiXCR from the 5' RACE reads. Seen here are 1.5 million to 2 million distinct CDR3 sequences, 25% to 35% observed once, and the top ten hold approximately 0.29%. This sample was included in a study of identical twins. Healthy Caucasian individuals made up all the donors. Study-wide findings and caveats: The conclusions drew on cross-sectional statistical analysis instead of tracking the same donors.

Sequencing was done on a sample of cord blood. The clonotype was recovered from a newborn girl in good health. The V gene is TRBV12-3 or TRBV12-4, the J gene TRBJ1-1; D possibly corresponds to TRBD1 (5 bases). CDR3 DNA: TGTTCCAGCAGCCGGGGGACTGAAGCTTTCTTT. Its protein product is CSSSRGTEAFF.